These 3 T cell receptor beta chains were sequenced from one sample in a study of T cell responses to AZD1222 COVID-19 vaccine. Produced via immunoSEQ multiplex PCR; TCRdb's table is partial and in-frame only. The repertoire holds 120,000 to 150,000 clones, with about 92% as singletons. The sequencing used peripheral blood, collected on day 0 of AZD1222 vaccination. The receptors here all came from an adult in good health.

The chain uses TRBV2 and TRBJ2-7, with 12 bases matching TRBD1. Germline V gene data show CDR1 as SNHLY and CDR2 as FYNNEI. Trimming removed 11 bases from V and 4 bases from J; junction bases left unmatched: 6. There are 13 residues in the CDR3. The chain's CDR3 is CAGGQGAIYEQYF. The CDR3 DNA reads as TGTGCCGGGGGACAGGGGGCAATATACGAGCAGTACTTC.

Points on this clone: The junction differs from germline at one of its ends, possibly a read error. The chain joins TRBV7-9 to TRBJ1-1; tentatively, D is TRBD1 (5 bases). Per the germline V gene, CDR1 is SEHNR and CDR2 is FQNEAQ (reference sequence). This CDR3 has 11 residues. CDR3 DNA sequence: TGTGCCTGCAGGGTGAACACTGAAGCTTTCTTT. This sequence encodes CACRVNTEAFF.

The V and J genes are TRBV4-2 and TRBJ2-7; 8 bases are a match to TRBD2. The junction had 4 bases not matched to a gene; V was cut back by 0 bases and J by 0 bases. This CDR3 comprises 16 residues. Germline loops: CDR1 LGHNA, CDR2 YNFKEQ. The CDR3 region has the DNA TGTGCCAGCAGCCAAGATCCAACTAGCGGCTCCTACGAGCAGTACTTC. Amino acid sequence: CASSQDPTSGSYEQYF.